The entry below describes one T cell receptor (beta chain). This sample is part of a study of blood T cell repertoires in COVID-19. V was clipped by 5 bases and J by 2 bases, with 9 bases between them. This CDR3 has 14 amino acids. Germline assignment: CDR1 LGHDT and CDR2 YNNKEL (reference sequence). Clones were read by immunoSEQ multiplex PCR, and TCRdb kept only the in-frame ones, dropping some. The sample has more than 300,000 clones; approximately 89% are singletons. This sequence joins TRBV3-1 (or the pseudogene TRBV3-2) and TRBJ1-4; the D is unclear. Sequenced input: peripheral blood. The receptor's source is a woman in her thirties with COVID-19, enrolled during active disease. CDR3 loop: CASSIQMTNEKLFF. The CDR3 DNA reads as TGTGCCAGCAGCATCCAGATGACTAATGAAAAACTGTTTTTT.